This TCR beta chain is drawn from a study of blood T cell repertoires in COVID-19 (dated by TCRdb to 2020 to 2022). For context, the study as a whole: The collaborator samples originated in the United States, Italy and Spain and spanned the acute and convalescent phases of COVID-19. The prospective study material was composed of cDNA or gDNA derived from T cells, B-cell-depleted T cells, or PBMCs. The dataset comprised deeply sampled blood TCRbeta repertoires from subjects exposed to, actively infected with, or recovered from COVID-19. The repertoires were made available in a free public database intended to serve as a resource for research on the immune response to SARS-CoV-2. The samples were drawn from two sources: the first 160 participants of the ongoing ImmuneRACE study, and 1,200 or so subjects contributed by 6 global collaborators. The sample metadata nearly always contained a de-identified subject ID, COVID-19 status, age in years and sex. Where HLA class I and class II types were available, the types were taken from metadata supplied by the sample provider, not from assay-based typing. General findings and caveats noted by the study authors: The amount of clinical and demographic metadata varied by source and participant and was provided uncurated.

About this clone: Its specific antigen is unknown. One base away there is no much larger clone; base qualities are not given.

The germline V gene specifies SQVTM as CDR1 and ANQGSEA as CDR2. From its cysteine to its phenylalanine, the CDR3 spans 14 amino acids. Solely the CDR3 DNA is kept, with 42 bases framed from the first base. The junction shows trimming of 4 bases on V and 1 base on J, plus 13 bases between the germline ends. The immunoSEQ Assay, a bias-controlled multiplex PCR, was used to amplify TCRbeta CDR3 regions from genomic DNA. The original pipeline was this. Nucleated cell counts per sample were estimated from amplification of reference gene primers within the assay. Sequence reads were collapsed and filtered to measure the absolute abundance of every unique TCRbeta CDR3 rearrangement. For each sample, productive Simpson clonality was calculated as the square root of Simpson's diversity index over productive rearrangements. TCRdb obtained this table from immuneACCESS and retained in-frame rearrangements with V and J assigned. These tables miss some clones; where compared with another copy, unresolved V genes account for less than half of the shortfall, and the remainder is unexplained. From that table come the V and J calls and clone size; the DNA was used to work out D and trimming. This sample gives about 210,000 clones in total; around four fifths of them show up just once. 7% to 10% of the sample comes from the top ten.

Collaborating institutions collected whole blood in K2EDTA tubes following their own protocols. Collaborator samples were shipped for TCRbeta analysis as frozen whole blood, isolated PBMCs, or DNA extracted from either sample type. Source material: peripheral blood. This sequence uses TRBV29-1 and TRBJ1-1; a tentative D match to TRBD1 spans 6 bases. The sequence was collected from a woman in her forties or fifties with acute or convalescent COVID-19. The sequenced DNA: TGCAGCGTTGTAGGGGGGGAAGCGAACACTGAAGCTTTCTTT. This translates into CSVVGGEANTEAFF.